This T cell receptor beta chain originates from a study of PD-1 blockade in classical Hodgkin lymphoma. Study outcomes and limitations: Newly diagnosed patients had baseline TCR diversity that was reportedly lower than that of healthy donors. The authors have not defined what causes the repertoire differences, possibly disease activity or prior therapy.

As to time point: newly diagnosed, previously untreated cHL patient sample. Comparison used PBMCs from newly diagnosed, untreated classical Hodgkin lymphoma. For this clone: Its specificity is unknown.

The repertoire was sequenced with immunoSEQ multiplex PCR; TCRdb's copy has only in-frame clones and lacks some. Of 17,000 or so clones in the sample, 84% were seen once. This sequence was found in a human donor with classical Hodgkin lymphoma. Sequencing used peripheral blood mononuclear cells (PBMCs).

CDR3 protein: CASSFVGRGDTQYF. The DNA for the CDR3 is TGTGCCAGCAGCTTTGTCGGTCGCGGGGATACGCAGTATTTT. The V and J genes are TRBV7-3 and TRBJ2-3; D is possibly TRBD2 (5 bases). This CDR3 comprises 14 residues. Trimming cost V 3 bases and J 6 bases, with 13 bases left between them. CDR1 SGHTA and CDR2 FQGTGA come from the germline V gene.